The clone carrying this T cell receptor (beta chain) was seen a single time. Its antigen is undetermined. These data are taken from a study of T cell responses to AZD1222 COVID-19 vaccine. Study information: Second-dose schedules of about 4 or about 12 weeks were combined. Study results and limitations: There were mostly white British donors and more females than males, and clonal diversity was possibly underestimated. Among AZD1222 vaccinees, only six were seropositive at baseline.

V lost 0 bases and J lost 0, with 12 bases in between. Per germline, CDR1 MNHEY and CDR2 SMNVEV (reference sequence). The CDR3 runs 17 residues. The assay was immunoSEQ multiplex PCR, and TCRdb's table has in-frame clones only and misses some. The data show about 120,000 clones, around 87% seen once. This TCR came from an adult in good health. The chain carries TRBV27 and TRBJ1-3; D might be TRBD1 (5 bases). The source material was peripheral blood, sampled on day 0 of AZD1222 vaccination. The CDR3 DNA sequence: TGTGCCAGCAGTTTATCGCAGGGATCCCTCTCTGGAAACACCATATATTTT. The encoded protein is CASSLSQGSLSGNTIYF.